A selection of T cell receptor beta chains follows, all from one sample in a study of shared clonotypes between healthy human individuals. The assay was immunoSEQ multiplex PCR, and TCRdb's table has in-frame clones only and misses some. The sample records approximately 600,000 clones, 85% to 95% being singletons. Sequenced: naive CD8+ T cells sorted from blood. The receptors were sampled from a woman younger than 45 in good health. CDR3s include the opening cysteine and the closing phenylalanine or tryptophan. The D gene is left open where the match is weak. Clone size is shown for a subset of rows, as once, few, many or a class of expanded clone.

size,D,V,CDR3
NA,TRBD2,TRBV7-8,CASSLTGGERETQYF
NA,NA,TRBV27,CASSLLGLGAYEQYF
NA,NA,TRBV10-3,CAISERSGDYEQYF
NA,NA,TRBV6-6,CASSYSSWGTEAFF
NA,NA,TRBV29-1,CSVLTLDRFYGYTF
NA,NA,TRBV5-4,CASSDSTKRKAFF
once,NA,TRBV27,CASSLLGSGNQPQHF
NA,TRBD2,TRBV29-1,CSVELELAGEITDTQYF
NA,NA,TRBV30,CAWRSEGGPTEAFF
NA,TRBD1,TRBV6-5,CASSSDRGVPYEQYF
NA,NA,TRBV20-1,CSARGPGEQFF
NA,NA,TRBV27,CASSLVSGSSYNEQFF
NA,NA,TRBV6-7,CASSSRGDDQPQHF
once,TRBD2,TRBV10-2,CASRTRLAELSYEQYF
NA,NA,TRBV20-1,CSARGVDGYTF
NA,TRBD2,TRBV25-1,CASSDRSGSYNEQFF
NA,TRBD2,TRBV2,CASGGGLAEESGYNEQFF
NA,NA,TRBV10-1,CASSEKIPRDNSYEQYF
NA,NA,TRBV15,CATSRDELAGSNNEQFF
NA,NA,TRBV28,CASSFGRAGMEEKLFF
NA,NA,TRBV19,CASSIPGRPNTEAFF
NA,NA,TRBV29-1,CSVESRTEIYNEQFF
NA,TRBD2,TRBV27,CASTGRTSGNLNEQYF
NA,NA,TRBV11-2,CASSYGTGNQPQHF
NA,TRBD2,TRBV4-1,CASSLLATPGETQYF
once,TRBD1,TRBV27,CASSYTGQGHEQFF
NA,NA,TRBV9,CASSVGKGYEQYF
NA,NA,TRBV11-2,CASSLWGRETYEQYF
NA,NA,TRBV29-1,CSVTADYEQYF
NA,NA,TRBV7-9,CASSFVHNEQFF
NA,NA,TRBV4-1,CASSQFDRNTGELFF
NA,NA,TRBV4-2,CASSQEEWGGSNQPQHF